The clone carrying this TCR beta chain came up once. This entry comes from a study of TIL therapy for anti-PD-1-resistant metastatic lung cancer. The sample's time point: pre-treatment sample, taken before nivolumab and TIL therapy. CDR3 length: 14 amino acids. CDR1 and CDR2 (germline): SNHLY, FYNNEI. V lost 7 bases and J 8 bases, leaving 17 bases between the germline ends. Sequencing used immunoSEQ v3. The table came from immunoSEQ multiplex PCR; TCRdb's copy has only in-frame clones and leaves some out. The sample yields about 60,000 clones, roughly 87% seen once. Sequenced material: blood, taken at baseline. This clonotype was sampled from a person between 25 and 80 years old with non-small cell lung cancer. This chain joins TRBV2 and TRBJ1-4; D is undetermined. The CDR3 here is CASTEAGFEEKLFF. Here the CDR3 DNA reads TGTGCCAGCACCGAGGCGGGGTTTGAAGAAAAACTGTTTTTT.